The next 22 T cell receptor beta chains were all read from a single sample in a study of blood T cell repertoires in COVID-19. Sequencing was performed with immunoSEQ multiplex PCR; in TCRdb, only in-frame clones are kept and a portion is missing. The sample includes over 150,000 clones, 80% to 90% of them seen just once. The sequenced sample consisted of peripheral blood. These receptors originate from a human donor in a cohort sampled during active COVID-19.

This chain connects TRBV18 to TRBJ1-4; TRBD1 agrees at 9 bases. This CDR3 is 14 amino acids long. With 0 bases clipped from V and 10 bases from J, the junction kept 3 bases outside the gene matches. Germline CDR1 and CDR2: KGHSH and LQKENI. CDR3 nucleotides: TGTGCCAGCTCACCACCGGGACAGGGTGGAAAACTGTTTTTT. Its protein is CASSPPGQGGKLFF.

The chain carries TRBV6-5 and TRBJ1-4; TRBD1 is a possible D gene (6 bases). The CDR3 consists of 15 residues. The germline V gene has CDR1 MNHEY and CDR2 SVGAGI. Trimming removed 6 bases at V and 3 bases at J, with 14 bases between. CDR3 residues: CASRNTGIANEKLFF. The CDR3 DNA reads TGTGCCAGCAGAAACACAGGGATAGCTAATGAAAAACTGTTTTTT.

The CDR3 here is CASSRGSPTNTGELFF. The CDR3 nucleotides are TGTGCCAGCTCAAGAGGAAGTCCCACGAACACCGGGGAGCTGTTTTTT. The V gene is TRBV19, the J gene TRBJ2-2; D unresolved. CDR1 and CDR2 from the germline V gene are LNHDA and SQIVND (reference sequence). The V and J ends lost 9 bases and 0 bases respectively, with 17 bases between them. CDR3 length: 16 amino acids.

The CDR3 region has the DNA TGTGCCACGGTTGCCTACAGGGGGCTCAATGAGCAGTTCTTC. Protein sequence: CATVAYRGLNEQFF. V gene TRBV6-5 combines with J gene TRBJ2-1; 9 nucleotides agree with TRBD1. This CDR3 comprises 14 residues. The ends lost 10 bases at V and 6 bases at J; junction bases unmatched: 10. Germline CDR1 MNHEY, CDR2 SVGAGI.

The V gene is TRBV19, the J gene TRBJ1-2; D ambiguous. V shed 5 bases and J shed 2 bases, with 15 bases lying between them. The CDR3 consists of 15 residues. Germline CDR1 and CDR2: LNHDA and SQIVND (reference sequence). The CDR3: CASSGLHPGNYGYTF. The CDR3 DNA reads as TGTGCCAGTAGTGGACTCCATCCCGGAAACTATGGCTACACCTTC.

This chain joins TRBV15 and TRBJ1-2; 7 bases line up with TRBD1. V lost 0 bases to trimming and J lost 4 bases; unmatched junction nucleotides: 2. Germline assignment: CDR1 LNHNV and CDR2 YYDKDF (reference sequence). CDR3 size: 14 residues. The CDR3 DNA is TGTGCCACCAGCAGAGATCGGACAGGCTATGGCTACACCTTC. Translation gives CATSRDRTGYGYTF.

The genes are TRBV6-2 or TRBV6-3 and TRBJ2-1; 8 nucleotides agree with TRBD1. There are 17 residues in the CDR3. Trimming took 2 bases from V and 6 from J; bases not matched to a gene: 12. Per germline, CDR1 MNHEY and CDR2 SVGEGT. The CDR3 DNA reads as TGTGCCAGCAGTTACAATCGGGCAGGGGGCGTAGCCAATGAGCAGTTCTTC. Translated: CASSYNRAGGVANEQFF.

DNA of the CDR3: TGTGCCAGCAGTCGGACAGGGGGGGTTGAAAAACTGTTTTTT. It is translated as CASSRTGGVEKLFF. The V call is TRBV2, the J call TRBJ1-4, with 10 bases fitting TRBD1. J was trimmed by 7 bases and V by 5 bases; bases with no gene match: 4. The CDR3 runs 14 residues. The germline CDR1 and CDR2 sequences are SNHLY and FYNNEI.

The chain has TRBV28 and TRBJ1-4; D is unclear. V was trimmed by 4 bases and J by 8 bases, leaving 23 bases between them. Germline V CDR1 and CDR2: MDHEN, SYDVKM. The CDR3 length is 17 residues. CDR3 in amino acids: CASSSSTDAGVGEKLFF. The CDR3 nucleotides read TGTGCCAGCAGTTCCTCCACTGATGCCGGGGTGGGAGAAAAACTGTTTTTT.

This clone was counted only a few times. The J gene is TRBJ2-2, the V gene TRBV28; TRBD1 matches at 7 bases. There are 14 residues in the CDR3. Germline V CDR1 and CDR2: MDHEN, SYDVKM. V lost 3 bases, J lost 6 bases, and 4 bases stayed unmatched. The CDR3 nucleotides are TGTGCCAGCAGTTTCGGGACAGAGGCCGGGGAGCTGTTTTTT. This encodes CASSFGTEAGELFF.

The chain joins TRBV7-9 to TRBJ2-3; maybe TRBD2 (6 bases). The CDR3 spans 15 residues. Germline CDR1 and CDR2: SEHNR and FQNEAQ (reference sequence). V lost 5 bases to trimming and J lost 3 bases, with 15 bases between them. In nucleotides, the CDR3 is TGTGCCAGCAGCCCCGGTCACGGGAGAACAGATACGCAGTATTTT. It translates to CASSPGHGRTDTQYF.

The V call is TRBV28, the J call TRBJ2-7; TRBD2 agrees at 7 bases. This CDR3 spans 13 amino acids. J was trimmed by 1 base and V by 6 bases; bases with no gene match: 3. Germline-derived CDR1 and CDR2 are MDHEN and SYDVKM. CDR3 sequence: CASRPGGSYEQYF. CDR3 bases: TGTGCCAGCAGACCGGGGGGTTCCTACGAGCAGTACTTC. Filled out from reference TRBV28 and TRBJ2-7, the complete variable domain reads DVKVTQSSRYLVKRTGEKVFLECVQDMDHENMFWYRQDPGLGLRLIYFSYDVKMKEKGDIPEGYSVSREKKERFSLILESASTNQTSMYLCASRPGGSYEQYFGPGTRLTVT.

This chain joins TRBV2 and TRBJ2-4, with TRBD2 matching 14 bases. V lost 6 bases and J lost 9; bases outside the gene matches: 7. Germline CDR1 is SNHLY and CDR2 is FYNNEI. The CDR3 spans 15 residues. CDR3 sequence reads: CASRSTSGREGIQYF. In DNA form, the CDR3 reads TGTGCCAGCAGATCGACTAGCGGGAGGGAGGGCATTCAGTACTTC.

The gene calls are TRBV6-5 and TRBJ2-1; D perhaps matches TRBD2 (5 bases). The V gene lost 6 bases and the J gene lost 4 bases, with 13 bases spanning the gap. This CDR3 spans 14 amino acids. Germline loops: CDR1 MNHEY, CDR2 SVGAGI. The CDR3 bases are TGTGCCAGCAGCTCGAGGGCAGCTTACAATGAGCAGTTCTTC. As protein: CASSSRAAYNEQFF.

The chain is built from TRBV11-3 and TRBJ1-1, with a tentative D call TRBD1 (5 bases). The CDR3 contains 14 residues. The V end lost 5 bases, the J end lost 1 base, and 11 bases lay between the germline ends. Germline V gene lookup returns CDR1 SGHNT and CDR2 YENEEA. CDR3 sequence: CASSPGGENTEAFF. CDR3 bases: TGTGCCAGCAGCCCGGGGGGGGAGAACACTGAAGCTTTCTTT.

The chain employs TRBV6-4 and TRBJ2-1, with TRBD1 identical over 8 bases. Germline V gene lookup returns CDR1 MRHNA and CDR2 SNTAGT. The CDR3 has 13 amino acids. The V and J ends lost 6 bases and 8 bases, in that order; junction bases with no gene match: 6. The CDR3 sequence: CASRGQGGDEQFF. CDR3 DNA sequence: TGTGCCAGCAGAGGACAGGGTGGGGATGAGCAGTTCTTC.

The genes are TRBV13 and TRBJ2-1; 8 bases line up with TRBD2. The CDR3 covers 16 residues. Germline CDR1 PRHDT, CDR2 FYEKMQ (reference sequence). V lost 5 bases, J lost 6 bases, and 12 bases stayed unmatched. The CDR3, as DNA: TGTGCCAGCAGCACCCCGGGCCAGCGGGGGAGCAATGAGCAGTTCTTC. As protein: CASSTPGQRGSNEQFF. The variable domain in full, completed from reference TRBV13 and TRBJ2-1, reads AAGVIQSPRHLIKEKRETATLKCYPIPRHDTVYWYQQGPGQDPQFLISFYEKMQSDKGSIPDRFSAQQFSDYHSELNMSSLELGDSALYFCASSTPGQRGSNEQFFGPGTRLTVL.

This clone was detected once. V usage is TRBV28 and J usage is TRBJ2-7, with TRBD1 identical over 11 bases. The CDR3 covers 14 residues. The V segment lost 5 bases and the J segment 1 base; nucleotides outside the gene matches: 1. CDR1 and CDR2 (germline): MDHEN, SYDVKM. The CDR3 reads CASSGTGGSYEQYF. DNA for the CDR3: TGTGCCAGCAGTGGGACAGGGGGGTCCTACGAGCAGTACTTC.

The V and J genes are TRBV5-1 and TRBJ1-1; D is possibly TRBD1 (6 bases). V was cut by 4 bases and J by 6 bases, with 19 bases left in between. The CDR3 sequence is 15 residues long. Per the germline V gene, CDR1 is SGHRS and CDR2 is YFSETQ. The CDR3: CASSPLDSPYAEAFF. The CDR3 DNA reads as TGCGCCAGCAGCCCCCTGGACAGTCCCTACGCTGAAGCTTTCTTT.

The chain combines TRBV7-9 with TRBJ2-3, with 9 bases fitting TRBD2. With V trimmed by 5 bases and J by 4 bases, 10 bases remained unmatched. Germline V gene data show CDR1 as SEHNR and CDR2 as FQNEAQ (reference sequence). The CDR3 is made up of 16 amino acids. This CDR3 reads CASSPTGTSKADTQYF. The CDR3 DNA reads TGTGCCAGCAGCCCCACCGGGACTAGCAAGGCAGATACGCAGTATTTT.

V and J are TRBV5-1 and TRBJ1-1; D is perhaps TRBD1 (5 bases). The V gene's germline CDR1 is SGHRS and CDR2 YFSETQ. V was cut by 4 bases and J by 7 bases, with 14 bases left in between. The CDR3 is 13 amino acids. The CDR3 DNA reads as TGCGCCAGCAGCAGGGGCCTAAGGGGTGAAGCTTTCTTT. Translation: CASSRGLRGEAFF.

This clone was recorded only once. Written as DNA, the CDR3 is TGTGCCATCAGTGTAATGGCGGTTAACACCGGGGAGCTGTTTTTT. Encoded protein: CAISVMAVNTGELFF. The chain couples TRBV10-3 to TRBJ2-2; D is unresolved. V was pared by 4 bases and J by 2 bases, with 11 bases between. CDR1 is ENHRY and CDR2 is SYGVKD in the germline V gene. The CDR3 runs to 15 residues.